A single T cell receptor beta chain is shown here with its context. This record belongs to a study of blood T cell repertoires in COVID-19. V lost 1 base to trimming and J lost 3 bases; unmatched junction nucleotides: 7. Germline CDR1 MGHRA, CDR2 YSYEKL. The CDR3 length is 16 residues. The table came from immunoSEQ multiplex PCR; TCRdb's copy has only in-frame clones and leaves some out. The sample lists 200,000 or so clones, 79% occurring once. The material sequenced was peripheral blood. The chain is built from TRBV4-1 and TRBJ2-5, with 8 positions matching TRBD2. This TCR came from a man aged 55 to 69 with active or convalescent COVID-19. This CDR3 is CASSQASGGLKETQYF. In DNA form, the CDR3 reads TGCGCCAGCAGCCAAGCCAGCGGGGGCCTTAAAGAGACCCAGTACTTC.